Included here is one TCR beta chain sequence, with context. The data were obtained in a study of shared clonotypes between healthy human individuals. The donors were all Caucasian adults (living in Nashville, Tennessee). The assay used deep level. Sequencing used immunoSEQ multiplex PCR; TCRdb keeps in-frame clones, though not all of them. The sample contains 1.6 million or so clones, 98% of which appear only once. CDR1 is SGHAT and CDR2 is FQNNGV in the germline V gene. V was shortened by 0 bases and J by 6 bases, with 6 bases between the two germline ends. This CDR3 is 12 amino acids long. The source of this sequence is a man aged 25 to 40 in good health. Source material: naive CD4+ T cells sorted from blood. This sample's subset: CD45RA+ positively selected. This chain joins TRBV11-2 and TRBJ2-7; possible D gene TRBD2, 5 bases. Here the CDR3 reads CASSLDLAEQYF. The CDR3 DNA reads TGTGCCAGCAGCTTAGATCTAGCCGAGCAGTACTTC.